The T cell receptor beta chain under discussion was sequenced for a study of blood T cell repertoires in COVID-19. Study background: From the United States, Italy and Spain came samples of acute and convalescent COVID-19. The cDNA or gDNA used as material had been derived from T cells, B-cell-depleted T cells, or PBMCs.

This clone was counted a few times. Germline lookup yields CDR1 KGHSH and CDR2 LQKENI. Trimming left V 3 bases short and J 8 bases short, with 10 bases between. The CDR3 consists of 13 residues. In the original workflow: Estimates of nucleated cell counts were drawn from the amplification of reference gene primers. TCRdb's table, derived via immunoSEQ multiplex PCR, lists solely in-frame clones and lacks some. V, J and clone size were drawn from that table, and D and trimming were deduced from the DNA. The table shows about 230,000 clones, with over 75% occurring only once. V and J are TRBV18 and TRBJ1-4, with no clear D. The sequence was collected from a man over 45 with COVID-19, enrolled during active disease. The sequenced sample consisted of peripheral blood. The CDR3 nucleotides are TGTGCCAGCTCACCGGTACAGCAAGAAAAACTGTTTTTT. The encoded protein is CASSPVQQEKLFF.